This T cell receptor beta chain came from a study of radiation and T cells in renal cell carcinoma. Overall study context: Nephrectomy followed 15 Gy stereotactic body radiation by 4 weeks. Overall study findings and caveats: In blood, top tumor clones expanded by 2 weeks, shrinking by 4.

With regard to this clone: Its matching antigen is unknown.

The time point: baseline pretreatment blood. Treatment indicated: 15 Gy SBRT to primary tumor, nephrectomy 4 weeks later. Blood was sampled at baseline, 2 weeks and 4 weeks after SBRT. The patient's renal cell carcinoma had clear cell pathology. TCRdb keeps only in-frame clones here, not all; method: immunoSEQ multiplex PCR. The sample holds approximately 63,000 clones, approximately 84% seen once. The CDR3 runs 15 residues. CDR1 is SNHLY, CDR2 FYNNEI, per germline. The V gene end was trimmed by 6 bases and the J gene end by 4 bases; junction bases not matched to a gene: 11. Sequencing used blood, obtained from a patient whose treatment included radiotherapy and nephrectomy. This chain connects TRBV2 to TRBJ1-2; 7 nucleotides line up with TRBD1. The sequence derives from a man aged 55 to 70 with renal cell carcinoma. The CDR3 loop reads CASSPQPGQSYGYTF. The CDR3 nucleotides are TGTGCCAGCAGCCCCCAACCGGGACAGAGCTATGGCTACACCTTC.